This TCR beta chain was captured in a study of blood T cell repertoires in COVID-19. At the level of the study: Sites across the United States, Italy and Spain contributed samples from acute and convalescent COVID-19. Sources were T cells, B-cell-depleted T cells, or PBMCs; the material itself was cDNA or gDNA.

In the source study's methods: It was from reference gene primer amplification that nucleated cell counts were estimated. Only in-frame clones appear in the TCRdb table, and some are missing; sequencing was by immunoSEQ multiplex PCR. D and trimming come from the DNA, and the V and J calls and clone size come from that table. This sample has fewer than 120,000 clones, with 60% to 80% found just once. This CDR3 has 13 residues. Germline CDR1 is SQVTM and CDR2 is ANQGSEA. V was pared by 7 bases and J by 4 bases, with 16 bases between. Material for sequencing was peripheral blood. The V gene is TRBV29-1, the J gene TRBJ2-5; D gene uncertain. The receptor was isolated from a woman older than 75 with active or convalescent COVID-19. Here the CDR3 DNA reads TGCAGCGCCCACCTACCCGGGTCAGAGACCCAGTACTTC. It codes for CSAHLPGSETQYF.